This T cell receptor (beta chain) was documented in a study of cytomegalovirus exposure and HLA in healthy donors. Study as a whole: A subsequent analysis reported that the 100 to 150 validation repertoires were produced on the same platform that had also been used for the roughly 710 first-cohort repertoires.

Clones were sequenced by immunoSEQ multiplex PCR, and TCRdb holds only the in-frame ones, with some missing. The repertoire holds 200,000 or so clones, around nine tenths seen once, with roughly 1% in the top ten. V lost 4 bases, J lost 5 bases, and 4 bases stayed unmatched. Germline CDR1 SGHNT, CDR2 YYREEE (reference sequence). CDR3 length equals 15 residues. Sequenced material: PBMCs. The sequence derives from a woman in her late teens or twenties in good health and CMV-seronegative. V gene TRBV5-4 combines with J gene TRBJ2-1; TRBD2 aligns across 12 bases. CDR3 sequence reads: CASSLAGGQNNEQFF. The CDR3 DNA is TGTGCCAGCAGCCTAGCGGGAGGGCAGAACAATGAGCAGTTCTTC.